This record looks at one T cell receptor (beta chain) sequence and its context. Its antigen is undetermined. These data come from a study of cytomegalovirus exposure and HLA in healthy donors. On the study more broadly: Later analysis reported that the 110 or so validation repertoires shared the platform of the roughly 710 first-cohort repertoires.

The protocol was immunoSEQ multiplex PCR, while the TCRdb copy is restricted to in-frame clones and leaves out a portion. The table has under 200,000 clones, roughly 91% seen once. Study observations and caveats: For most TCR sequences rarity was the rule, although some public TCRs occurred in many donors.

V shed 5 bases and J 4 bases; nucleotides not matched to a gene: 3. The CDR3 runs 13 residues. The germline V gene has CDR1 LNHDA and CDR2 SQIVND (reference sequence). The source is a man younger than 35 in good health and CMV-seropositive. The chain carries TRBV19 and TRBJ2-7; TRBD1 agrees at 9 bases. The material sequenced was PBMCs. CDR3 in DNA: TGTGCCAGTAGTCCCGGGACAGGGTACGAGCAGTACTTC. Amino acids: CASSPGTGYEQYF.